Listed here are 5 T cell receptor beta chains from one sample, sequenced in a study of cytomegalovirus exposure and HLA in healthy donors. In the PCR, 60 Vbeta and 13 Jbeta primers were used. Profiling relied on immunoSEQ multiplex PCR, and the TCRdb table lists in-frame clones only, not all of them. Of under 200,000 clones detected, roughly four fifths appear once; the ten largest clones hold approximately 4.5%. Sequenced material: PBMCs. The source of these receptors is a middle-aged man in good health and CMV-seronegative.

The V gene is TRBV6-6, the J gene TRBJ2-5, with 8 bases identical to TRBD1. The tail of the sequence fits TRBJ2-7 better, so the J call may be wrong. The CDR3 consists of 13 residues. Germline V gene sequence: CDR1 MNHNY, CDR2 SVGAGI (reference sequence). CDR3 sequence (DNA): TGTGCCAGCAGTACAGGGGGGCTGGGCGAGCAGTACTTC. Its protein product is CASSTGGLGEQYF.

The chain is built from TRBV9 and TRBJ1-3; 7 positions agree with TRBD1. This CDR3 is built from 14 residues. V was clipped by 3 bases and J by 6 bases; unmatched bases: 6. The germline V gene encodes CDR1 SGDLS and CDR2 YYNGEE. This CDR3 reads CASSAQGLENTIYF. The DNA for the CDR3 is TGTGCCAGCAGCGCACAGGGGTTGGAAAACACCATATATTTT.

J is TRBJ2-2 and V is TRBV10-3; perhaps TRBD1 as D (6 bases). The CDR3 runs 16 residues. V dropped 7 bases and J dropped 4 bases, with 19 bases sitting between them. Germline values: CDR1 ENHRY, CDR2 SYGVKD. In DNA, the CDR3 is TGTGCCATCAACACCCAGCCGGGACAATTCACCGGGGAGCTGTTTTTT. This translates into CAINTQPGQFTGELFF.

This clone has just one count. The chain couples TRBV7-9 to TRBJ2-5; 9 bases are a match to TRBD1. Germline V gene data show CDR1 as SEHNR and CDR2 as FQNEAQ (reference sequence). This CDR3 spans 14 amino acids. Unmatched junction bases numbered 3, after V lost 5 bases and J lost 2 bases. The CDR3 reads CASSTGTGQETQYF. In nucleotides, the CDR3 is TGTGCCAGCAGCACGGGGACAGGGCAAGAGACCCAGTACTTC.

The chain combines TRBV7-3 with TRBJ2-7; a weak D match, TRBD2 (6 bases). Trimming removed 1 base from V and 0 bases from J, with 10 bases in between. Germline CDR1 is SGHTA and CDR2 is FQGTGA. The CDR3 extends over 15 amino acids. CDR3 bases: TGTGCCAGCAGCTTAAGTGGAGGGTTCTCCTACGAGCAGTACTTC. Protein product: CASSLSGGFSYEQYF.